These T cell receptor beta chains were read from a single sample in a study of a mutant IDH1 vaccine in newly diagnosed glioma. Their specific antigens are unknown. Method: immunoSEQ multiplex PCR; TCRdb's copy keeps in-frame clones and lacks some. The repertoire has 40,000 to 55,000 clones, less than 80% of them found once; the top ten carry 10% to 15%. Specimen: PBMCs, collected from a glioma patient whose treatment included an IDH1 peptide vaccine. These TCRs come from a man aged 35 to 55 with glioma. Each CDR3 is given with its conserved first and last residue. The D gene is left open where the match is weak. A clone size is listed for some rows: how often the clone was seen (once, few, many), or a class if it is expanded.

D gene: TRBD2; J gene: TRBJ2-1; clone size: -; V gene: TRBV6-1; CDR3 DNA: TGTGCCAGCAGTTGGGGAGGGGTTTTCAATGAGCAGTTCTTC; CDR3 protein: CASSWGGVFNEQFF
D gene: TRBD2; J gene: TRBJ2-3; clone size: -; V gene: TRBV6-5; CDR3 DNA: TGTGCCAGCAGACCGGGACTAGCGGGAACAGATACGCAGTATTTT; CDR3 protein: CASRPGLAGTDTQYF
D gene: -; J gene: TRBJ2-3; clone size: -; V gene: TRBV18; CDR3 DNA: TGTGCCAGCTCACCGGGGGTGTTAAGCACAGATACGCAGTATTTT; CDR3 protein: CASSPGVLSTDTQYF
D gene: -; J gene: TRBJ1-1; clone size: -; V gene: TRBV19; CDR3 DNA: TGTGCCAGTAGTATATCCCGGGGTGGGACTGAAGCTTTCTTT; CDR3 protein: CASSISRGGTEAFF
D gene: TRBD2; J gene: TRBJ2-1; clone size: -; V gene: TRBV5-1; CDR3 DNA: TGCGCCAGCGACTGGGCGGGAGTTAACTACAATGAGCAGTTCTTC; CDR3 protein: CASDWAGVNYNEQFF
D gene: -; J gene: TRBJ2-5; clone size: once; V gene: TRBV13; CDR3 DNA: TGTGCCAGCAGCTTAAGGCGGTTCCAAGAGACCCAGTACTTC; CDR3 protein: CASSLRRFQETQYF
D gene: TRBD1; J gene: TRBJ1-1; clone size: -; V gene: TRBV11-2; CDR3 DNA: TGTGCCAGCAGCCGGGACAGACTAAACACTGAAGCTTTCTTT; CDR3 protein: CASSRDRLNTEAFF
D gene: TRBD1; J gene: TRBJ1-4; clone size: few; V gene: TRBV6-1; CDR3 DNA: TGTGCCAGCTTACGACAGGGTGAAAAACTGTTTTTT; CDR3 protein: CASLRQGEKLFF
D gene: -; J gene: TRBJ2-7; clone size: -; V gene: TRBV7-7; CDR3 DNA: TGTGCCAGCAGCTTAGCGGGGGGGCGTACCGAGCAGTACTTC; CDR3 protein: CASSLAGGRTEQYF
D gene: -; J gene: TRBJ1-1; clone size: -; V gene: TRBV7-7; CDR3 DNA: TGTGCCAGCAGCTGGCGTCTGAACACTGAAGCTTTCTTT; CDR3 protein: CASSWRLNTEAFF
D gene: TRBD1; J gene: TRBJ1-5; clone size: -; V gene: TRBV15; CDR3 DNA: TGTGCCACCAGCAGAGATTACCGGACAGGGGATTATCAGCCCCAGCATTTT; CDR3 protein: CATSRDYRTGDYQPQHF
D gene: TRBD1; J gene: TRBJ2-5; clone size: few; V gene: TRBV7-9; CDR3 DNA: TGTGCCAGCAGCCCCCGGACAGGGGGAGAGACCCAGTACTTC; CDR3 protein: CASSPRTGGETQYF
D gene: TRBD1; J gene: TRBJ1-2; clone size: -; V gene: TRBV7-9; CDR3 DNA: TGTGCCAGCAGCTTAGTAGGACAGGTCCATGGCTACACCTTC; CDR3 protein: CASSLVGQVHGYTF
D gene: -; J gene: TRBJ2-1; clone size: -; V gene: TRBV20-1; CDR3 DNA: TGCAGTGCGAACCGGGCCAATGAGCAGTTCTTC; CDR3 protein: CSANRANEQFF
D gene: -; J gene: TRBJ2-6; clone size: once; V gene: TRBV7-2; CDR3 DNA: TGTGCCAGCAGCTCAGGGACGGTCGTGGCCAACGTCCTGACTTTC; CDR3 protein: CASSSGTVVANVLTF
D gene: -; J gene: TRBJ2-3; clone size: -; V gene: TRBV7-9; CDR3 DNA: TGTGCCAGCAGCCCTGGGACGAGCACAGATACGCAGTATTTT; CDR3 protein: CASSPGTSTDTQYF
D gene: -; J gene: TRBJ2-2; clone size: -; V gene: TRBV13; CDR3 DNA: TGTGCCAGCAGCTCTTCGATGGCCGGGGAGCTGTTTTTT; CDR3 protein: CASSSSMAGELFF
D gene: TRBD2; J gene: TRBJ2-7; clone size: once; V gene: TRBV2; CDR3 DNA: TGTGCCAGCAGCCTGGACCAGACTAGCGGGACCAAGAGCGGGCAGTACTTC; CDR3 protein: CASSLDQTSGTKSGQYF
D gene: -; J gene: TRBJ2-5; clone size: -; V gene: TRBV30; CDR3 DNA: TGTGCCTGGAGTGTACGCAGACGAGAGACCCAGTACTTC; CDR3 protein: CAWSVRRRETQYF
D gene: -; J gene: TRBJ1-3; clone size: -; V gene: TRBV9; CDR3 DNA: TGTGCCAGCGGAACTATAGGAAACACCATATATTTT; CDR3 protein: CASGTIGNTIYF
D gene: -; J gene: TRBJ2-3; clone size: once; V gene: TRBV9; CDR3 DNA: TGTGCCAGCAGCGTAGGTCTGCAGGATAGCACAGATACGCAGTATTTT; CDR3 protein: CASSVGLQDSTDTQYF
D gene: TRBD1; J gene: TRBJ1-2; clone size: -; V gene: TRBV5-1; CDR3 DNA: TGCGCCAGCAGCCAGGGACAGGGGACGGATGGCTACACCTTC; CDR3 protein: CASSQGQGTDGYTF
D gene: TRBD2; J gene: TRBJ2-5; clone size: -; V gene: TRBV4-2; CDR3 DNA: TGTGCCAGCAGCCAGTCGACTAGCGGGTCTCAAGAGACCCAGTACTTC; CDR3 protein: CASSQSTSGSQETQYF
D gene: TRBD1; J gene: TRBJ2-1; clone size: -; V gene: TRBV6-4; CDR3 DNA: TGTGCCAGCAGTGACAGGGGGCCCGGCAATGAGCAGTTCTTC; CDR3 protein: CASSDRGPGNEQFF
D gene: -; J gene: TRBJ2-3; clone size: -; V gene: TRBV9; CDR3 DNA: TGTGCCAGCAGGGACGCCGGGAGCACAGATACGCAGTATTTT; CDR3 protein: CASRDAGSTDTQYF
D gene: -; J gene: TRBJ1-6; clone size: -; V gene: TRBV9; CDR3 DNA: TGTGCCAGCAGCGCACAGGGAGGGAGGAATTCACCCCTCCACTTT; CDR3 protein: CASSAQGGRNSPLHF
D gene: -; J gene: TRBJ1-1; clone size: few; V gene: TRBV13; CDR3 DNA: TGTGCCAGCAGACTGGAGGGGAACACTGAAGCTTTCTTT; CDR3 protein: CASRLEGNTEAFF
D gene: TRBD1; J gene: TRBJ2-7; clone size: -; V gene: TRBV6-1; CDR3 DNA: TGTGCCAGCAGTGATGCAGGGGGCCGATCCTACGAGCAGTACTTC; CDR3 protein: CASSDAGGRSYEQYF
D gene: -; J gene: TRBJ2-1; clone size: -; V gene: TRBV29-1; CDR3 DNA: TGCAGCGTTGAAACCTTCGAGGGTACCACCTACAATGAGCAGTTCTTC; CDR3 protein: CSVETFEGTTYNEQFF
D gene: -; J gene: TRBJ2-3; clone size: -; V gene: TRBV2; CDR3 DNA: TGTGCCAGCAGTGCTTCGTTGCGGGTTCTGCACACAGATACGCAGTATTTT; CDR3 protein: CASSASLRVLHTDTQYF
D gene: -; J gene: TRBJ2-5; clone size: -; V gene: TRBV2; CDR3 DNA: TGTGCCAGCACTAGACCGGGACATTTGCCGGAGACCCAGTACTTC; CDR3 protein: CASTRPGHLPETQYF
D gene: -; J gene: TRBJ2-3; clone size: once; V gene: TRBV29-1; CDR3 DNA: TGCAGCGTTAAGTCGGGGACCACAGATACGCAGTATTTT; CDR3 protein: CSVKSGTTDTQYF
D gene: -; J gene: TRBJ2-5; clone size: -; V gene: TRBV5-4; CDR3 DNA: TGTGCCAGCAGCTTGAGGCAGGGAGCGCAAGAGACCCAGTACTTC; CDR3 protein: CASSLRQGAQETQYF
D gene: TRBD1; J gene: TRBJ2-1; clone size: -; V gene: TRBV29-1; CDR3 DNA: TGCAGCGGAAGGACAGGGAGCGAAAACAATGAGCAGTTCTTC; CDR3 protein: CSGRTGSENNEQFF
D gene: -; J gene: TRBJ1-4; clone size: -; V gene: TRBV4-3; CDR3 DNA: TGCGCCAGCAGCCGGTCCGGGTCTCGAACTAATGAAAAACTGTTTTTT; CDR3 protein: CASSRSGSRTNEKLFF
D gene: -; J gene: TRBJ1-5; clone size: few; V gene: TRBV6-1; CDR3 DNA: TGTGCCAGCAGTGAAACGCCAGGGGATCAGCCCCAGCATTTT; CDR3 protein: CASSETPGDQPQHF
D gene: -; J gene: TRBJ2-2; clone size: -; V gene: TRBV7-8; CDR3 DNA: TGTGCCAGCAGCTACTTGTCAGGAGCGGCCGGGGAGCTGTTTTTT; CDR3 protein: CASSYLSGAAGELFF
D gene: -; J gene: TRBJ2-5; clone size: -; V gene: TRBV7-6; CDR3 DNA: TGTGCCAGCAGCCTCACAGGCGGGACAGAGACCCAGTACTTC; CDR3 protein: CASSLTGGTETQYF
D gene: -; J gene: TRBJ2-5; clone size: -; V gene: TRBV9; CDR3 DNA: TGTGCCAGCAGCGTTACAGCGAAACAAGAGACCCAGTACTTC; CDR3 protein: CASSVTAKQETQYF
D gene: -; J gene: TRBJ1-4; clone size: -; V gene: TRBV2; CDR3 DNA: TGTGCCAGCAGTGTCCGCGCAACACAAAATGAAAAACTGTTTTTT; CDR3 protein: CASSVRATQNEKLFF
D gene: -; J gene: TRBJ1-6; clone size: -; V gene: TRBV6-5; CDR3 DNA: TGTGCCACCAGTTACTCGTATTCACCCCTCCACTTT; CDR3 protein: CATSYSYSPLHF
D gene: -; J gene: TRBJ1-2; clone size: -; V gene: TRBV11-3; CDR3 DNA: TGTGCCAGCAGCTTAGATCAAGGAGGCTCTGGCTACACCTTC; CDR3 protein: CASSLDQGGSGYTF
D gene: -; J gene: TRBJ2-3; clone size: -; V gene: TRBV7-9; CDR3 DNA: TGTGCCAGCAGCTTAGCGGCGTTAGCGGCAACAGATACGCAGTATTTT; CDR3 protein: CASSLAALAATDTQYF
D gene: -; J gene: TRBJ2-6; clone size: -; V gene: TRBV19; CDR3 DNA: TGTGCCAGTAGGATCGGGGGCTCTGGGGCCAACGTCCTGACTTTC; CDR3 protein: CASRIGGSGANVLTF
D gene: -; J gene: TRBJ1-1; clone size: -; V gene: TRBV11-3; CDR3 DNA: TGTGCCAGCAGCTTCCTCGGGTCGAACACTGAAGCTTTCTTT; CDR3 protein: CASSFLGSNTEAFF
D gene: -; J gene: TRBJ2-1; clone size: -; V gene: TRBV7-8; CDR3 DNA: TGTGCCAGCAGCTTAGATAATGGGGGCTCCTACAATGAGCAGTTCTTC; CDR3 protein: CASSLDNGGSYNEQFF
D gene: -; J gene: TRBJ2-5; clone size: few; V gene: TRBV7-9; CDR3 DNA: TGTGCCAGCAGCCCGGACCCCTGGCTAGGAGAGACCCAGTACTTC; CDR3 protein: CASSPDPWLGETQYF
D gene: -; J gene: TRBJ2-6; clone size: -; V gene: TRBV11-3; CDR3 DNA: TGTGCCAGCAGCCCCCAGGCTTCTGGGGCCAACGTCCTGACTTTC; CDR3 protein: CASSPQASGANVLTF
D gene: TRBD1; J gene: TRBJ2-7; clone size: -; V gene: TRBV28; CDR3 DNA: TGTGCCAGCAGTCCCACTATCGGACAGGGCTGGTACGAGCAGTACTTC; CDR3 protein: CASSPTIGQGWYEQYF
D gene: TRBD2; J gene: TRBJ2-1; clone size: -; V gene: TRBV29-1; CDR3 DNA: TGCACCGTCCTGACTAGCTCCTACAATGGGCAGTTCTTC; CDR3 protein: CTVLTSSYNGQFF
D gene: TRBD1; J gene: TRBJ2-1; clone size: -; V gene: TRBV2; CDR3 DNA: TGTGCCAGCAGTAGGGACAGTTACGATGAGCAGTTCTTC; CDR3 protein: CASSRDSYDEQFF
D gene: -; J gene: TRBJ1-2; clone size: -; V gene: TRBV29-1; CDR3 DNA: TGCAGCGTTGAAGACGCGGCCGCCCTAGGCTATGGCTACACCTTC; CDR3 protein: CSVEDAAALGYGYTF
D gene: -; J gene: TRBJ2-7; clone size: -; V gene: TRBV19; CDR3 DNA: TGTGCCAGTGGGAGCTCCTACGAGCAGTACTTC; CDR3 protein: CASGSSYEQYF
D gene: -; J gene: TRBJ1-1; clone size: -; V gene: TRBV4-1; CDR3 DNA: TGCGCCAGCAGCCAAGGGGGGGCCAGGAGGAACACTGAAGCTTTCTTT; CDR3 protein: CASSQGGARRNTEAFF
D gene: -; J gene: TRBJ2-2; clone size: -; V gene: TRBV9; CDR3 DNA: TGTGCCAGCAGCCAGACGGTGAACACCGGGGAGCTGTTTTTT; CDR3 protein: CASSQTVNTGELFF
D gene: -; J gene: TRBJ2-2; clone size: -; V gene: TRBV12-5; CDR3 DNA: TGTGCTAGTGGTTTGGTATCATTCGACTCCAGGGCCACCGGGGAGCTGTTTTTT; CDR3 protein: CASGLVSFDSRATGELFF